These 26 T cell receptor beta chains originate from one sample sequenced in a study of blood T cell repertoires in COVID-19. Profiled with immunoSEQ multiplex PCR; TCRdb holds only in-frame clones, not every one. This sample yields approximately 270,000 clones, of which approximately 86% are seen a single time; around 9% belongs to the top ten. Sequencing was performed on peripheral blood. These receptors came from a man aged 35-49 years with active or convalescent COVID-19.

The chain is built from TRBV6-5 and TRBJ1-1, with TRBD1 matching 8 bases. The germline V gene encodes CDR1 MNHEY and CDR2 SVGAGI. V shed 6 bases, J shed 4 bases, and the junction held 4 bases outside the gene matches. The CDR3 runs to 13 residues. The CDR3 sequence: CASRLTGGTEAFF. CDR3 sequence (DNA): TGTGCCAGCAGGCTAACAGGGGGCACTGAAGCTTTCTTT.

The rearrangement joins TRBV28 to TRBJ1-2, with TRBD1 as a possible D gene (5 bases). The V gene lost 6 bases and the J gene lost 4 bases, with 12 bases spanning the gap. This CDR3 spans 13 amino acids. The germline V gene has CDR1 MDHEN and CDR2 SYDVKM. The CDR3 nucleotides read TGTGCCAGCAGCTCTACAGGACGCTATGGCTACACCTTC. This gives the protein CASSSTGRYGYTF.

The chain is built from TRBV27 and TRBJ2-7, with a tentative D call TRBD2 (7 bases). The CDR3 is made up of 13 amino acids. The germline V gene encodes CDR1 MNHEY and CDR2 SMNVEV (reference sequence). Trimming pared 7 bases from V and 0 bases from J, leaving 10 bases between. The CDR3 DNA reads TGTGCCAGCATGGCGGGGGCCTCCTACGAGCAGTACTTC. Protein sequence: CASMAGASYEQYF.

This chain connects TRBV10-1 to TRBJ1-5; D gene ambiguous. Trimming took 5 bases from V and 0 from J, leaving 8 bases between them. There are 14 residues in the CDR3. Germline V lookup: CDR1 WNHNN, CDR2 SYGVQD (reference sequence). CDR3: CASSSGGSNQPQHF. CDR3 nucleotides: TGCGCCAGCAGTTCCGGAGGTAGCAATCAGCCCCAGCATTTT.

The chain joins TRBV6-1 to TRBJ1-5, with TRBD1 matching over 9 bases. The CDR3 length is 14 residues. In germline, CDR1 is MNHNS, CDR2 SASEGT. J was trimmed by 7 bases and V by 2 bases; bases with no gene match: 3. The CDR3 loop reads CASSETGGYQPQHF. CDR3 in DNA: TGTGCCAGCAGTGAAACAGGGGGCTACCAGCCCCAGCATTTT.

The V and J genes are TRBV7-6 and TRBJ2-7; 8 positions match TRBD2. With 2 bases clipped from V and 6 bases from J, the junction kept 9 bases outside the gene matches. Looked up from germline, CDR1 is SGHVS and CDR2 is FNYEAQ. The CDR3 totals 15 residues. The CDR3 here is CASSLLESGSFEQYF. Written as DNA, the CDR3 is TGTGCCAGCAGCTTACTTGAGAGCGGGAGTTTCGAGCAGTACTTC.

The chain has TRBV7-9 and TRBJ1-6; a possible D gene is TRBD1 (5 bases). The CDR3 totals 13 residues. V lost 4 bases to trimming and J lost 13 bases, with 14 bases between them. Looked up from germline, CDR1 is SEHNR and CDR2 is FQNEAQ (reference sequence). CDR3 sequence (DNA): TGTGCCAGCAGCTCGGGGGATTTCATGCCCCTCCACTTT. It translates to CASSSGDFMPLHF. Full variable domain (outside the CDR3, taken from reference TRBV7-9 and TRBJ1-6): DTGVSQNPRHKITKRGQNVTFRCDPISEHNRLYWYRQTLGQGPEFLTYFQNEAQLEKSRLLSDRFSAERPKGSFSTLEIQRTEQGDSAMYLCASSSGDFMPLHFGNGTRLTVT.

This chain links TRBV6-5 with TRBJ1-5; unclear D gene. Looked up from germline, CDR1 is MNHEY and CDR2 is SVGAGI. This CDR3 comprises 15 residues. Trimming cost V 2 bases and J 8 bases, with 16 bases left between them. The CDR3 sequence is CASSYGVRGRKPQHF. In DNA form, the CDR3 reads TGTGCCAGCAGTTACGGTGTCCGGGGTCGGAAGCCCCAGCATTTT.

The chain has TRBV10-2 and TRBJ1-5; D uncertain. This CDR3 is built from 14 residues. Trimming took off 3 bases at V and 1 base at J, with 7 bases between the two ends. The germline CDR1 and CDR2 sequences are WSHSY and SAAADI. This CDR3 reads CASSEGRSNQPQHF. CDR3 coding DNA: TGCGCCAGCAGTGAAGGGAGAAGCAATCAGCCCCAGCATTTT.

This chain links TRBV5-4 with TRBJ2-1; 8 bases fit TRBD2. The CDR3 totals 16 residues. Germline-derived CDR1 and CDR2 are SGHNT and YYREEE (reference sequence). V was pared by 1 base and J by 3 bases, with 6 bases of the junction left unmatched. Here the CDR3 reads CASSLTRGGFYNEQFF. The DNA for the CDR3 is TGTGCCAGCAGCTTGACCCGGGGGGGGTTCTACAATGAGCAGTTCTTC.

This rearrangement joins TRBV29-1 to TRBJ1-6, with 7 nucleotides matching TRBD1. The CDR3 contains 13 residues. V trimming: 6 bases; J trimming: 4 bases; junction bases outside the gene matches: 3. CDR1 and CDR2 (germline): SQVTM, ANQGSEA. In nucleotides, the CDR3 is TGCAGCGTGGGACAGACTTATAATTCACCCCTCCACTTT. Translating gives CSVGQTYNSPLHF.

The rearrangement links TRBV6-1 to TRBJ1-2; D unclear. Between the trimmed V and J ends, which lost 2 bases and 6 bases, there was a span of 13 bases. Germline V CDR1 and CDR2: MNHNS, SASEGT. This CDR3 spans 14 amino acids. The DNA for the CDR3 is TGTGCCAGCAGTGAATCAGGAAACAGAGATGGCTACACCTTC. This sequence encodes CASSESGNRDGYTF.

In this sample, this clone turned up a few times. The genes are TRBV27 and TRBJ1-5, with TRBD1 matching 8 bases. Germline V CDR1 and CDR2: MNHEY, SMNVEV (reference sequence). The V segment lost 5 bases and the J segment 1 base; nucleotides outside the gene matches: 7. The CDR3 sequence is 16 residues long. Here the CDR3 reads CASSVTGGISNQPQHF. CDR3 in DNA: TGTGCCAGCAGTGTTACAGGGGGAATAAGCAATCAGCCCCAGCATTTT.

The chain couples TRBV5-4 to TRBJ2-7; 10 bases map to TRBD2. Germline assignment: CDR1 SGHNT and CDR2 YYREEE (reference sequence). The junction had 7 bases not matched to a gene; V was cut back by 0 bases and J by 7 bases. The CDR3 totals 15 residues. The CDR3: CASSLDRGLAYEQYF. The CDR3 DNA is TGTGCCAGCAGCTTGGATAGGGGACTAGCGTATGAGCAGTACTTC.

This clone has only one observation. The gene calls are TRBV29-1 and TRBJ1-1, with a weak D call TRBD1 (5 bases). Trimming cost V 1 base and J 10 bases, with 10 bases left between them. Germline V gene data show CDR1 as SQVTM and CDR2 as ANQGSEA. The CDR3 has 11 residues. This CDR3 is CSVEGRDGAFF. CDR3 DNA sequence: TGCAGCGTTGAAGGCAGGGATGGAGCTTTCTTT.

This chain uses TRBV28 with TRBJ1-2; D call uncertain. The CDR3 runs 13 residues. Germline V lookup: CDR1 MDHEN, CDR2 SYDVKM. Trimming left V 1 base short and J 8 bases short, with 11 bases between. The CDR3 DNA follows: TGTGCCAGCAGTTTATCCTCTATCGGGGGCTACACCTTC. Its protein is CASSLSSIGGYTF.

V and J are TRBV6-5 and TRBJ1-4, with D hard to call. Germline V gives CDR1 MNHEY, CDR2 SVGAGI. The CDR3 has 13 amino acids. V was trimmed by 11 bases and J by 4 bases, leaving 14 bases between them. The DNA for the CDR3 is TGTGCCTCTCAAGGAGTTTTTAATGAAAAACTGTTTTTT. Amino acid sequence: CASQGVFNEKLFF.

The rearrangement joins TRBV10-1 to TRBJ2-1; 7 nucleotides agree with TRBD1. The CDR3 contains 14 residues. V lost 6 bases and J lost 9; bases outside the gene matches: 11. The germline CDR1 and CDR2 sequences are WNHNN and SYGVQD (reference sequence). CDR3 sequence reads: CASSSDRLRGEQFF. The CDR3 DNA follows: TGCGCCAGCAGCTCGGACAGGCTTCGTGGTGAGCAGTTCTTC.

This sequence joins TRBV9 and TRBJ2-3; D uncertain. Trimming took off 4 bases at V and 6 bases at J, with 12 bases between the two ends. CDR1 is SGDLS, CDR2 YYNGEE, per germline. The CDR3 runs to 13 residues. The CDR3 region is CASSPNTADTQYF. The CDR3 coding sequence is TGTGCCAGCAGCCCTAATACCGCGGATACGCAGTATTTT.

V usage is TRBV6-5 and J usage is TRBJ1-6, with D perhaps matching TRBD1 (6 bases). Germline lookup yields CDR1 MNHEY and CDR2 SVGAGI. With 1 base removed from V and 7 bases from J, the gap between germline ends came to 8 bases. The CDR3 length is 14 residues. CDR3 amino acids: CASSYWTENSPLHF. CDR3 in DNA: TGTGCCAGCAGTTACTGGACAGAAAATTCACCCCTCCACTTT.

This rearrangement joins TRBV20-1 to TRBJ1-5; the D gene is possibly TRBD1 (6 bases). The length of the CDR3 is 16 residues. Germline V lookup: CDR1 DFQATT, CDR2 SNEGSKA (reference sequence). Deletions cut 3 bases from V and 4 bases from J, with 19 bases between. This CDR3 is CSASWGGPNPNQPQHF. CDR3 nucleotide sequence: TGCAGTGCTAGTTGGGGGGGGCCGAACCCGAATCAGCCCCAGCATTTT.

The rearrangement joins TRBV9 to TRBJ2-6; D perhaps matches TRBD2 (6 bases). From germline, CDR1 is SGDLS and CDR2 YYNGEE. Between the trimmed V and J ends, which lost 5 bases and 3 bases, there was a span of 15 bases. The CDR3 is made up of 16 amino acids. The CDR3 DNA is TGTGCCAGCAGTCTTCGGGAGATAGTTGGGGCCAACGTCCTGACTTTC. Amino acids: CASSLREIVGANVLTF.

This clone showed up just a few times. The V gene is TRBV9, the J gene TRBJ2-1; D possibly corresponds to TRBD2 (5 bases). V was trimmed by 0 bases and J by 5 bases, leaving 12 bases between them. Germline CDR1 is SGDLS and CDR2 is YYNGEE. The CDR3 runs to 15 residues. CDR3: CASSVGSSRDNEQFF. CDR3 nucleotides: TGTGCCAGCAGCGTAGGGTCTAGCCGAGACAATGAGCAGTTCTTC.

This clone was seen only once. CDR3 protein: CASSGETGNSYEQYF. The CDR3 coding sequence is TGTGCCAGCAGTGGGGAGACAGGGAATTCCTACGAGCAGTACTTC. The rearrangement joins TRBV2 to TRBJ2-7, with TRBD1 matching 7 bases. Germline CDR1 is SNHLY and CDR2 is FYNNEI. Trimming took 4 bases from V and 1 from J; bases not matched to a gene: 7. This CDR3 spans 15 amino acids.

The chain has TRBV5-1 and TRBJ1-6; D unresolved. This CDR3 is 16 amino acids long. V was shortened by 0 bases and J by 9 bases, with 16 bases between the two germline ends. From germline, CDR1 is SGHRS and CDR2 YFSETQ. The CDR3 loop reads CASSLGPTWSGSPLHF. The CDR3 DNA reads TGCGCCAGCAGCTTGGGGCCCACTTGGAGCGGTTCACCCCTCCACTTT.

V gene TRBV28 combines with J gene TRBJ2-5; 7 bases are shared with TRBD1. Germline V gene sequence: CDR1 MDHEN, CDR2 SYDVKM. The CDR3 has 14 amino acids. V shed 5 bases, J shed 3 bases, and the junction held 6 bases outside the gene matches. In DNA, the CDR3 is TGTGCCAGCAGTGAGGGACAGCTCAAAGAGACCCAGTACTTC. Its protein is CASSEGQLKETQYF.